This TCR beta chain was recovered during a study of T cells in localized non-small cell lung cancer. Sequenced by immunoSEQ multiplex PCR; TCRdb stores in-frame clones only, minus some. Among some 22,000 clones listed, around 84% were seen once. CDR3 length: 13 amino acids. Germline V gene lookup returns CDR1 WNHNN and CDR2 SYGVQD (reference sequence). V shed 6 bases and J 1 base; nucleotides not matched to a gene: 2. The clonotype comes from a man aged 40-75 years with stage I lung adenocarcinoma. This chain uses TRBV10-1 with TRBJ2-5; 7 bases line up with TRBD1. Sequencing used peripheral blood, obtained before any cancer treatment. The CDR3 spells CASSGQVQETQYF. DNA for the CDR3: TGCGCCAGCAGCGGACAGGTCCAAGAGACCCAGTACTTC.